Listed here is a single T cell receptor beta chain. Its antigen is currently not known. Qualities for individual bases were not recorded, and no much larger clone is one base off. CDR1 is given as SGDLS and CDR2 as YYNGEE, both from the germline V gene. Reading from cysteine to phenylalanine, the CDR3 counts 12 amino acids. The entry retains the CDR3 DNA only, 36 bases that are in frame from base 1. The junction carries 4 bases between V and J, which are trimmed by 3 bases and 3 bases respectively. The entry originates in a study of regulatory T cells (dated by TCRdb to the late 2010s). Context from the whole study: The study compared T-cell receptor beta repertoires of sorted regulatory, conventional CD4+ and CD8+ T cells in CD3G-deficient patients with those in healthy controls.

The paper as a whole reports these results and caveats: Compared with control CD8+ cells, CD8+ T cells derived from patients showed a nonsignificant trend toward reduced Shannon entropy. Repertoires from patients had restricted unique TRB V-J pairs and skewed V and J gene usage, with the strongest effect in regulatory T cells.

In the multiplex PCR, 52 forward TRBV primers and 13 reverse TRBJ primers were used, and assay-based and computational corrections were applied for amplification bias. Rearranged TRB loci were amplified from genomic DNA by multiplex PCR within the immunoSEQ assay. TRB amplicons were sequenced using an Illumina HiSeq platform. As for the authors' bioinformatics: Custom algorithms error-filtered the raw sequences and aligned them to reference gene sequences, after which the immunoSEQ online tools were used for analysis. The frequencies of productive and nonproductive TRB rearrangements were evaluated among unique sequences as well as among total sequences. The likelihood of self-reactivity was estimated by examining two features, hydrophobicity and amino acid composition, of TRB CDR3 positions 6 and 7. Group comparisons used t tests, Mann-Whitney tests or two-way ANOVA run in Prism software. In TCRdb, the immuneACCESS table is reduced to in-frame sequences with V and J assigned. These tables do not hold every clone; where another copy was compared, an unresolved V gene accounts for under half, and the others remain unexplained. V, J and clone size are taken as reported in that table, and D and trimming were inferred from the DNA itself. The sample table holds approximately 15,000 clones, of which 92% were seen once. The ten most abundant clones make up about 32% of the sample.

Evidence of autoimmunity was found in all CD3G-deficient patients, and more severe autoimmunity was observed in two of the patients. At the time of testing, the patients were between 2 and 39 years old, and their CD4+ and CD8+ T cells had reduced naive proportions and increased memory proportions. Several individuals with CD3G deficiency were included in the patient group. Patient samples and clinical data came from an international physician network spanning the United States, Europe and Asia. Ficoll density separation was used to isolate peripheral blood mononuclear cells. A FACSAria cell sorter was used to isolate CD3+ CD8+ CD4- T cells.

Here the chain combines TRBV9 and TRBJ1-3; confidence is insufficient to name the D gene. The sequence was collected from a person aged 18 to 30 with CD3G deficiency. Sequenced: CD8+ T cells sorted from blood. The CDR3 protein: CASSESGNTIYF. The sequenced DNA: TGTGCCAGCAGCGAGAGTGGAAACACCATATATTTT.